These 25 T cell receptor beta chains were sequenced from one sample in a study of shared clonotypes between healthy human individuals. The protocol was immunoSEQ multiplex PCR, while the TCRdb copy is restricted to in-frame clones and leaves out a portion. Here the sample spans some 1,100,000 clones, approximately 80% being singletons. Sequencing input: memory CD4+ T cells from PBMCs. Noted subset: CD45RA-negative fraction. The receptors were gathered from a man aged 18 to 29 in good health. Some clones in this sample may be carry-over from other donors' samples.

CDR3 coding DNA: TGTGCCAGCAGCTTATTACCCCTAGGGTACAATGAGCAGTTCTTC. It yields the protein CASSLLPLGYNEQFF. J is TRBJ2-1 and V is TRBV11-2, with no clear D. There are 15 residues in the CDR3. Trimming cost V 2 bases and J 4 bases, with 12 bases left between them. From germline, CDR1 is SGHAT and CDR2 FQNNGV. Complete variable domain (other parts from reference TRBV11-2 and TRBJ2-1): EAGVAQSPRYKIIEKRQSVAFWCNPISGHATLYWYQQILGQGPKLLIQFQNNGVVDDSQLPKDRFSAERLKGVDSTLKIQPAKLEDSAVYLCASSLLPLGYNEQFFGPGTRLTVL.

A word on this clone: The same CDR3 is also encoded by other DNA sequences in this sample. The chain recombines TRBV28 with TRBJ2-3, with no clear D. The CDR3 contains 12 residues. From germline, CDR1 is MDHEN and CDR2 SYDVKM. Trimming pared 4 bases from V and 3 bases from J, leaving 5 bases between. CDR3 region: CASSSGTDTQYF. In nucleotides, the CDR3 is TGTGCCAGCAGTTCTGGGACAGATACGCAGTATTTT. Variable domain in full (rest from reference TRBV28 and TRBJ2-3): DVKVTQSSRYLVKRTGEKVFLECVQDMDHENMFWYRQDPGLGLRLIYFSYDVKMKEKGDIPEGYSVSREKKERFSLILESASTNQTSMYLCASSSGTDTQYFGPGTRLTVL.

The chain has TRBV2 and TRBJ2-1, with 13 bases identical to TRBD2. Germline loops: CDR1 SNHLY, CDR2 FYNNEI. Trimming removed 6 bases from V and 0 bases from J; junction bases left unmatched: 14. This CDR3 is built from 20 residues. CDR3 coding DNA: TGTGCCAGCAGAACGGGCCAGGGGGGACTAGCGGGAACCTCCTACAATGAGCAGTTCTTC. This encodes CASRTGQGGLAGTSYNEQFF.

CDR3 loop: CASSLLRTDTQYF. CDR3 nucleotide sequence: TGTGCCAGCAGCTTACTTAGGACAGATACGCAGTATTTT. The rearrangement uses TRBV5-6 and TRBJ2-3; D unresolved. V lost 2 bases and J lost 3, with 7 bases in between. Germline lookup yields CDR1 SGHDT and CDR2 YYEEEE. The CDR3 runs 13 residues.

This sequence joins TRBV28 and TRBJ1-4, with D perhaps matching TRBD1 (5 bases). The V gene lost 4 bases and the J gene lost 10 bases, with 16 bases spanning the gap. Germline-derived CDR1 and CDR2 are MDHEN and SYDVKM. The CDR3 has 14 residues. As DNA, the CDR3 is TGTGCCAGCAGTTACCGGGGGTGGGACGGAAAACTGTTTTTT. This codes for CASSYRGWDGKLFF.

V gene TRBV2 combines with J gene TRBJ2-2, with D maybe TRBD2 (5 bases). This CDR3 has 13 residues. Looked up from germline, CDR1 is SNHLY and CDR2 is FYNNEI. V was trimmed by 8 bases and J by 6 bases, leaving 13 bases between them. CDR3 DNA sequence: TGTGCCAGCGGGAGCTCGGTCGCCGGGGAGCTGTTTTTT. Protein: CASGSSVAGELFF.

The CDR3 DNA sequence: TGTGCCAGCCGACTAGCGGGAGGCTCCAATGAGCAGTTCTTC. Amino acids: CASRLAGGSNEQFF. This sequence joins TRBV28 and TRBJ2-1; 13 bases align to TRBD2. The CDR3 has 14 amino acids. Germline assignment: CDR1 MDHEN and CDR2 SYDVKM. Trimming removed 8 bases from V and 6 bases from J; junction bases left unmatched: 4.

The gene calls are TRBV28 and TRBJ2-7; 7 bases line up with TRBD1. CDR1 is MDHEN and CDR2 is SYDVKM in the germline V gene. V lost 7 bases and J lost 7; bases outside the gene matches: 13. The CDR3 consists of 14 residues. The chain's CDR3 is CASIGPNRGGEQYF. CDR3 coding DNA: TGTGCCAGCATCGGCCCCAACAGGGGCGGGGAGCAGTACTTC.

The CDR3 nucleotides read TGCAGCGTTCGGGAGACAGGGCCTAATCAGCCCCAGCATTTT. Its protein product is CSVRETGPNQPQHF. The genes are TRBV29-1 and TRBJ1-5; TRBD1 matches at 7 bases. The junction had 8 bases not matched to a gene; V was cut back by 5 bases and J by 4 bases. CDR1 and CDR2 (germline): SQVTM, ANQGSEA. This CDR3 contains 14 residues.

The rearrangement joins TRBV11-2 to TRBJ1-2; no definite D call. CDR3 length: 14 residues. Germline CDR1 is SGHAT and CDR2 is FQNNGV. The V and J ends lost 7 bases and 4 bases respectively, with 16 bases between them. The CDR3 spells CASTSLETTYGYTF. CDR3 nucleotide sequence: TGTGCCAGCACCTCCCTTGAAACGACCTATGGCTACACCTTC.

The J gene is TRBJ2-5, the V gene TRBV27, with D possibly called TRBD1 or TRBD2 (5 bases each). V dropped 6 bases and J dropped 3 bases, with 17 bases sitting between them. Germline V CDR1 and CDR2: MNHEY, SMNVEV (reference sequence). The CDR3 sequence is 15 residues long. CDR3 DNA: TGTGCCAGCAGCGTCAGAGGGACGCCCGAAGAGACCCAGTACTTC. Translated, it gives CASSVRGTPEETQYF.

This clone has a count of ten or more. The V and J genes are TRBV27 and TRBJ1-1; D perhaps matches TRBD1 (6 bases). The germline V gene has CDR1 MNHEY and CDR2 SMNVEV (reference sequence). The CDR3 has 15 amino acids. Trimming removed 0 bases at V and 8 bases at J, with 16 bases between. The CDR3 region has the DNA TGTGCCAGCAGTTTATCGGGGGCGGGGAAACGGGAAGCTTTCTTT. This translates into CASSLSGAGKREAFF.

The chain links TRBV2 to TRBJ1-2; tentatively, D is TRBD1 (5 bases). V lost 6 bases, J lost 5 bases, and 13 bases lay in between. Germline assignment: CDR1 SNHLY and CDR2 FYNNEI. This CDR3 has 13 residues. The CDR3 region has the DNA TGTGCCAGCAGGGTGGGGCAGGCTTATGGCTACACCTTC. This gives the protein CASRVGQAYGYTF.

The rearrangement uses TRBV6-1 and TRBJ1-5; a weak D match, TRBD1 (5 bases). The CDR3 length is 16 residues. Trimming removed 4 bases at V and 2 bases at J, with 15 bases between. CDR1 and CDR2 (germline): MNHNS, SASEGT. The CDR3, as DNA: TGTGCCAGCAGTGGGCGGCCAGCGGGGGGCAATCAGCCCCAGCATTTT. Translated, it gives CASSGRPAGGNQPQHF.

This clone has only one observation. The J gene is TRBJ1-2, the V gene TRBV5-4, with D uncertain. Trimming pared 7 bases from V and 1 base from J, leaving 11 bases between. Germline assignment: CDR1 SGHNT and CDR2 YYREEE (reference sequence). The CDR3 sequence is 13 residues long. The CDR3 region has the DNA TGTGCCAGCGGGGTATCCGTTAACTATGGCTACACCTTC. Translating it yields CASGVSVNYGYTF.

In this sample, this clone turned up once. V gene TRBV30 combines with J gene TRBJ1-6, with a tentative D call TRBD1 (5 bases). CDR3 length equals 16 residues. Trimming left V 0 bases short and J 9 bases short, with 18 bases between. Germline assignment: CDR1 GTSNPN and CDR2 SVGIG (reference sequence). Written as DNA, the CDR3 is TGTGCCTGGAGTGTACACGGGGACGTTTTTGGTTCACCCCTCCACTTT. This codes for CAWSVHGDVFGSPLHF.

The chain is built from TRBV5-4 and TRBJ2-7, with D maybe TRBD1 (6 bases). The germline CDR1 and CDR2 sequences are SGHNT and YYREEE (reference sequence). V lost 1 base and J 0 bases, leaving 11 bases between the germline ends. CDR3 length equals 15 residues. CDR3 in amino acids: CASSLMTGGSYEQYF. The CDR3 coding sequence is TGTGCCAGCAGCTTGATGACAGGCGGCTCCTACGAGCAGTACTTC. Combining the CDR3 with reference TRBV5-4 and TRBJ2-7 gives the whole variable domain ETGVTQSPTHLIKTRGQQVTLRCSSQSGHNTVSWYQQALGQGPQFIFQYYREEENGRGNFPPRFSGLQFPNYSSELNVNALELDDSALYLCASSLMTGGSYEQYFGPGTRLTVT.

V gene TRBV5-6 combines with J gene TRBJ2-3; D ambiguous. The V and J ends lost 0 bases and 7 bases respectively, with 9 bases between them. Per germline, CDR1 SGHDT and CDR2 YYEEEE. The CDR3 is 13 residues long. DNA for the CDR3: TGTGCCAGCAGCTTGGCGCTCGGAAATACGCAGTATTTT. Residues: CASSLALGNTQYF.

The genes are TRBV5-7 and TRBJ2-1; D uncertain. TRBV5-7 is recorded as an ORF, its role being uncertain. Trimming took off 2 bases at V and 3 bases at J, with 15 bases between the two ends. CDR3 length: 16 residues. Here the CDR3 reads CASSLSCKPGYNEQFF. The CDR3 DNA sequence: TGTGCCAGCAGCTTATCCTGCAAACCGGGCTACAATGAGCAGTTCTTC.

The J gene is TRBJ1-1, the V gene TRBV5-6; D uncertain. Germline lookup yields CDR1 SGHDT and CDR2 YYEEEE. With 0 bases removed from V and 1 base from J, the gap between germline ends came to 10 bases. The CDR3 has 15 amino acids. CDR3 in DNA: TGTGCCAGCAGCTTGGAGAGTAGAGAGAACACTGAAGCTTTCTTT. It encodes CASSLESRENTEAFF.

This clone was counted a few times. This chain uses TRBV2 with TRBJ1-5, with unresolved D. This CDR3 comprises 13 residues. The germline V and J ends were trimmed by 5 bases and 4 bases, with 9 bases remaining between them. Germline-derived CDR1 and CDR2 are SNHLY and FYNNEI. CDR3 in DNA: TGTGCCAGCAGTCCTAACCCTAATCAGCCCCAGCATTTT. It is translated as CASSPNPNQPQHF.

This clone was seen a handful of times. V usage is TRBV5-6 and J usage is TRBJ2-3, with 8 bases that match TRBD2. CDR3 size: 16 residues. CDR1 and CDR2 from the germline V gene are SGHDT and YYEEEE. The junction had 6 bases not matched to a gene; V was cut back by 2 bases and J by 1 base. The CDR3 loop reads CASSFRTSRRTDTQYF. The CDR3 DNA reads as TGTGCCAGCAGCTTTAGGACTAGCCGCCGCACAGATACGCAGTATTTT.

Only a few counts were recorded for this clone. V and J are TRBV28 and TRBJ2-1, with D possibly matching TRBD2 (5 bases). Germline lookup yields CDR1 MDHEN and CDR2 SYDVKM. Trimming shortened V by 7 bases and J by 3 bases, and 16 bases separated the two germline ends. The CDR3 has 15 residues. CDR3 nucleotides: TGTGCCAGCACCACGAGGGTCACTGGCTACAATGAGCAGTTCTTC. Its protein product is CASTTRVTGYNEQFF.

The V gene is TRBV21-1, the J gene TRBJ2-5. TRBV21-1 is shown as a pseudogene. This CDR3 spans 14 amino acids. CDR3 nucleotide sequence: TGTGCCAGCAGCAAAAGGTTGGGGACGGAGACCCAGTACTTC. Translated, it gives CASSKRLGTETQYF.

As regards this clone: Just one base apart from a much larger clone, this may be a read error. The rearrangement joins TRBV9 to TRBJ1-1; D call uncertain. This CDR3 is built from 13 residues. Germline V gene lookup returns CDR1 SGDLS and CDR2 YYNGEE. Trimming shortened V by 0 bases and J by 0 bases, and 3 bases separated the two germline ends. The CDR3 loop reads CASSVDMNTEAFF. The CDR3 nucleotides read TGTGCCAGCAGCGTAGACATGAACACTGAAGCTTTCTTT.